This T cell receptor beta chain was captured by sequencing in a study of CD8 T cells in Susac syndrome. The sequenced target, TCR beta, came from blood CD8+ and CD4+ T cells. While serving as controls, healthy donors were matched for age and sex. Negative isolation yielded the CD8+ and CD4+ T cells, while FACS enriched the TEMRA cells. RNA, at 0.5 to 1 ug, was reverse transcribed with random hexamers. It was immunoSEQ multiplex PCR that amplified TCR beta CDR3 across 54 Vbeta and 13 Jbeta. A single record per CDR3 protein comes from TCRdb applying MiXCR to the immunoSEQ multiplex PCR reads. The sample holds tens of thousands of distinct CDR3 sequences, more than 85% seen once. CDR1 and CDR2 (germline): SNHLY, FYNNEI. The CDR3 spans 13 residues. Trimming cost V 10 bases and J 1 base, with 14 bases left between them.

The specimen sequenced was CD8+ T cells from PBMCs. This rearrangement joins TRBV2 to TRBJ2-7, with D possibly matching TRBD1 (5 bases). The TCR comes from a human donor in good health. DNA of the CDR3: TGTGCCACCCTAAAACCAGGGTCCTACGAGCAGTACTTC. Protein: CATLKPGSYEQYF.